The clone carrying this TCR beta chain occurred a few times. The antigen remains unidentified. The data stem from a study of spatial heterogeneity in lung cancer. As for the study in general: Alpha-chain detections were consistently fewer than beta-chain detections among the sequences.

As to time point: sample taken at primary tumor resection. No cell sorting; template was whole RNA from tumor, lung tissue or PBMC. Study-level points and caveats: Ubiquitous expanded tumor TCRs were observed in blood more at resection than follow-up.

The CDR3 is 18 amino acids. In TCRdb, the 5' RACE reads were re-called with MiXCR into one record per CDR3 protein. The table includes over 75,000 distinct CDR3 sequences, 15% to 25% detected once. V and J are TRBV21-1 and TRBJ2-1. TRBV21-1 is flagged as a pseudogene. The sample here was PBMCs, taken at surgery. The clonotype was recovered from a male donor with early-stage non-small cell lung cancer. The CDR3 loop is CASSKARSRQSPYNEQFF. In nucleotides, the CDR3 is TGTGCCAGCAGCAAAGCGCGTTCTCGGCAGAGTCCCTACAATGAGCAGTTCTTC.